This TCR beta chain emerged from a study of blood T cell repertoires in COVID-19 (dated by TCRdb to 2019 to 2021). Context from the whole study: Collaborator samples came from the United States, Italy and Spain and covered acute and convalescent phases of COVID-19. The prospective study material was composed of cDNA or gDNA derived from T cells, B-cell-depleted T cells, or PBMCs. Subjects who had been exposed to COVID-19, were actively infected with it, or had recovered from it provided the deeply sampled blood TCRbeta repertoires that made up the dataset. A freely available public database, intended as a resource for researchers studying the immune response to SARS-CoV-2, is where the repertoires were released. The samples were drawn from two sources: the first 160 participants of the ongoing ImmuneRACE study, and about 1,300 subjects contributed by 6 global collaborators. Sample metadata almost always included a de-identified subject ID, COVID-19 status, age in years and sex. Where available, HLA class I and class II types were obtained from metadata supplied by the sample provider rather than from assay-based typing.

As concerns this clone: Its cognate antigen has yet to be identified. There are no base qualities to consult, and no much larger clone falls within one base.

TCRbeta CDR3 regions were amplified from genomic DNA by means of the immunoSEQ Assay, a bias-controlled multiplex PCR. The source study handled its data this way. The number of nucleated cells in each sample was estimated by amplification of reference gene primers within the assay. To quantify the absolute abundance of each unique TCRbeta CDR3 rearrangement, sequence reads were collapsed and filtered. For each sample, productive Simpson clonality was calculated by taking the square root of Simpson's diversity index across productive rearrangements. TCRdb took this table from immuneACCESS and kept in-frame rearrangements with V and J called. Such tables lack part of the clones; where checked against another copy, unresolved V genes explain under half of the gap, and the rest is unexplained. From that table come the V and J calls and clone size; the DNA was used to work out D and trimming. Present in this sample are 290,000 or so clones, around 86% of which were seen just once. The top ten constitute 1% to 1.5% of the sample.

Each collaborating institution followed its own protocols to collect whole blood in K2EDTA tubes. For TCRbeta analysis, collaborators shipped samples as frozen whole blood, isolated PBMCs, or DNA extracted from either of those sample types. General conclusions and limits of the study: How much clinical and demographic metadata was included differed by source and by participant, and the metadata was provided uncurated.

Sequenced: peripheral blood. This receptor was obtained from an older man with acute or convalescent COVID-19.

The DNA is TGTGCCATCAGTGAACAGGATTCGGATACGCAGTATTTT. It encodes CAISEQDSDTQYF. The V and J genes are TRBV10-3 and TRBJ2-3; D gene: possibly TRBD1, on 5 matching bases. The V and J ends are trimmed by 3 bases and 6 bases, leaving 10 bases between them. CDR1 and CDR2 were assigned from the germline V gene as ENHRY and SYGVKD. The CDR3 starts with the cysteine, ends with the phenylalanine, and has 13 residues. The sequence is cut down to CDR3 DNA, 39 bases in frame from base 1.